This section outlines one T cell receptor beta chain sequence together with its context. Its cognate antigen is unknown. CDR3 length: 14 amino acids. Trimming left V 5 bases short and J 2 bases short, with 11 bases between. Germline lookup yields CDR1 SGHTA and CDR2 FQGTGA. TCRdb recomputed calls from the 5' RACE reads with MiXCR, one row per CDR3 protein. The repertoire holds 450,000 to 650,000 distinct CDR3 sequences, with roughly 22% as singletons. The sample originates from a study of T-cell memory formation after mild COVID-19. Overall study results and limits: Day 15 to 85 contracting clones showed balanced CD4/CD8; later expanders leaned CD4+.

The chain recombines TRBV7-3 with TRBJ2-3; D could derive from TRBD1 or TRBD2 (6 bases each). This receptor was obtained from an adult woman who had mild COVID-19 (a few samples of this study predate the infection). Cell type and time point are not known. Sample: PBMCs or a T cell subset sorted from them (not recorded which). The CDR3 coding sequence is TGTGCCAGCAGCATAGGGGGGCCCACAGATACGCAGTATTTT. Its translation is CASSIGGPTDTQYF.